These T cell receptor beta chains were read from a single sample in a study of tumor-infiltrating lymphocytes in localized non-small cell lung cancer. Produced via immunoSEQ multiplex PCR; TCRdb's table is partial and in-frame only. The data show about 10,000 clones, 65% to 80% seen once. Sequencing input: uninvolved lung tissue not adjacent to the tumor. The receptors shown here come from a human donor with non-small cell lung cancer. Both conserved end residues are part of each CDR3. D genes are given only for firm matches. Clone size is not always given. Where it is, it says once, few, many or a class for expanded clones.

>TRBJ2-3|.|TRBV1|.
CTSIGLAGVDTQYF
TGCACCAGCATCGGACTAGCGGGGGTTGATACGCAGTATTTT
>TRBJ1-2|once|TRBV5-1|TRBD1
CASRPTGGNYGYTF
TGCGCCAGCAGGCCCACAGGGGGAAACTATGGCTACACCTTC
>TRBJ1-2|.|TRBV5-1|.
CASSPPISSYGYTF
TGCGCCAGCAGCCCCCCTATCAGCAGCTATGGCTACACCTTC
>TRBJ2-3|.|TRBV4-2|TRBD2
CASSPRLAGKDTQYF
TGTGCCAGCAGCCCCAGACTAGCGGGAAAAGATACGCAGTATTTT
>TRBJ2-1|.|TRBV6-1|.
CASRELTVSSYNEQFF
TGTGCCAGCAGGGAATTAACGGTTAGCTCCTACAATGAGCAGTTCTTC
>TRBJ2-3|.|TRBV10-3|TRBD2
CAISEGLAGGPGDTQYF
TGTGCCATCAGTGAGGGACTAGCGGGAGGGCCGGGAGATACGCAGTATTTT
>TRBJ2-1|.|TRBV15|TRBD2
CATSRDRGVEQFF
TGTGCCACCAGCAGAGATCGGGGGGTAGAGCAGTTCTTC
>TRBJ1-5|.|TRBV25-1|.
CASKNPSDNNQPQHF
TGTGCCAGCAAAAATCCCAGCGACAACAATCAGCCCCAGCATTTT
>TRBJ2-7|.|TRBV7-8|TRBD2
CASSQRVGLAGDHSYEQYF
TGTGCCAGCAGCCAAAGGGTTGGACTAGCGGGAGACCACTCCTACGAGCAGTACTTC
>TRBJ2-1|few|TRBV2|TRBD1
CASRDRGNEQFF
TGTGCCAGCAGAGACAGGGGGAATGAGCAGTTCTTC
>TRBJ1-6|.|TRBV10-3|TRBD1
CAISVNRGESLHF
TGTGCCATCAGTGTTAACAGGGGTGAATCCCTCCACTTT
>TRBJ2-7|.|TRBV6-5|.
CASSYRGYEQYF
TGTGCCAGCAGTTACAGGGGATACGAGCAGTACTTC
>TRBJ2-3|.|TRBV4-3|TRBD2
CASSQLAGGPGDTQYF
TGCGCCAGCAGCCAACTAGCGGGAGGGCCGGGAGATACGCAGTATTTT
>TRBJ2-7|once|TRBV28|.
CASSAPGRGVDEQYF
TGTGCCAGCAGTGCCCCAGGACGGGGTGTCGACGAGCAGTACTTC
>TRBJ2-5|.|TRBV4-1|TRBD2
CASSQVDGGGQETQYF
TGCGCCAGCAGCCAAGTGGATGGGGGGGGTCAAGAGACCCAGTACTTC
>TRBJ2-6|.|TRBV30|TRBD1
CAWAPGQGAYGANVLTF
TGTGCCTGGGCACCGGGACAGGGGGCATATGGGGCCAACGTCCTGACTTTC
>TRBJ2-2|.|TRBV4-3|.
CASSQEPGLPNTGELFF
TGCGCCAGCAGTCAAGAACCAGGTCTGCCGAACACCGGGGAGCTGTTTTTT
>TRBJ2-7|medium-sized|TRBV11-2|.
CASSLVSTPRRTYEQYF
TGTGCCAGCAGCTTAGTTTCCACCCCCCGTAGGACTTACGAGCAGTACTTC
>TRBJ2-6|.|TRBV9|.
CASSVALSGANVLTF
TGTGCCAGCAGCGTGGCACTCTCTGGGGCCAACGTCCTGACTTTC
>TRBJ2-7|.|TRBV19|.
CASSSRQGLGSYEQYF
TGTGCCAGTAGTTCACGACAGGGACTGGGCTCCTACGAGCAGTACTTC
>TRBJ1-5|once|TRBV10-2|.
CASTADRTSNQPQHF
TGCGCCAGCACCGCCGACAGGACTAGCAATCAGCCCCAGCATTTT
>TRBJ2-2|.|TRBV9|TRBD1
CASGQGNTGELFF
TGTGCCAGCGGACAGGGTAACACCGGGGAGCTGTTTTTT
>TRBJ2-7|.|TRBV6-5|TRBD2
CASSLAGDPNEQYF
TGTGCCAGCAGTCTAGCGGGAGATCCTAACGAGCAGTACTTC
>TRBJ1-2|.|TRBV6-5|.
CASSYRGYGYTF
TGTGCCAGCAGTTACCGAGGGTATGGCTACACCTTC
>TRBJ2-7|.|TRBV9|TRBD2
CASSVGLAGYEQYF
TGTGCCAGCAGCGTAGGACTAGCGGGATACGAGCAGTACTTC
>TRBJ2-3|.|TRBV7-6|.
CASQGSADTQYF
TGTGCCAGCCAGGGATCCGCAGATACGCAGTATTTT
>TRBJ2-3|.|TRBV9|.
CASSLNRDSTQYF
TGTGCCAGCAGCCTCAACCGGGACTCCACGCAGTATTTT
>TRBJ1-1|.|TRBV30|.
CAWTGRGNTEAFF
TGTGCCTGGACCGGGCGGGGAAACACTGAAGCTTTCTTT
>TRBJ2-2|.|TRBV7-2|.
CASSFPTGWSFGTGELFF
TGTGCCAGCAGCTTCCCTACAGGGTGGTCTTTTGGAACCGGGGAGCTGTTTTTT